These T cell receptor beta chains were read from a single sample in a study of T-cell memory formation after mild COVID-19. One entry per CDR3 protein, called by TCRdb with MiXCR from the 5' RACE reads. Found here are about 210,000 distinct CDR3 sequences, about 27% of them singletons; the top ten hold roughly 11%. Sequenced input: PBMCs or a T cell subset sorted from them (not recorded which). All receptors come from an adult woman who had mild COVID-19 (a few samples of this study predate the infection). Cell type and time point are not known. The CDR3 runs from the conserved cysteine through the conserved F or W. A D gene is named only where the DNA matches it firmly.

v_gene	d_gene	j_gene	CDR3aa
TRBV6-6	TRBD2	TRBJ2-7	CASSSQRAGSLEQYF
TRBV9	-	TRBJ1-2	CASTPIGGRYGYTF
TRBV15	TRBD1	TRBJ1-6	CATSRLDRVGSPLHF
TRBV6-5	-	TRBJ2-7	CASSYKRTGYEQYF
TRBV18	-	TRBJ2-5	CASSLHPGRETQYF
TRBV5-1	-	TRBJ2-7	CASSLGSSRYEQYF
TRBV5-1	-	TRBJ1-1	CASSLRTDGAEAFF
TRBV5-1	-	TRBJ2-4	CASSPEGIGGRQNIQYF
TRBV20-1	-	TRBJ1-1	CSAASGLGTEAFF
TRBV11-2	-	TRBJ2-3	CASSRSLPGEGTDTQYF
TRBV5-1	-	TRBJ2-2	CASSLALTGGTGELFF
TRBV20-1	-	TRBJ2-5	CSASEGSQETQYF
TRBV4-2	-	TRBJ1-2	CASSQEATKANYGYTF
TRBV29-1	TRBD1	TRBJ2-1	CSGGQAGTVYNEQFF
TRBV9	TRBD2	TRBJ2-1	CASSTGTSRADEQFF
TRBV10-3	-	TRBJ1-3	CALKSASGNTIYF
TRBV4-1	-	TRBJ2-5	CASSQEGLNQETQYF
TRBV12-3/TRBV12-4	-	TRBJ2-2	CASRREGGSTGELFF
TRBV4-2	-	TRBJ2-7	CASSQEALGQGGYEQYF
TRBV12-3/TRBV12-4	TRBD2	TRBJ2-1	CASTSGGLGNEQFF
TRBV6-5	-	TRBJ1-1	CASSYGGRGTTEAFF
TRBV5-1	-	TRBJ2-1	CASSLVWANNEQFF
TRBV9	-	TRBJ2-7	CASSVGGRYGEQYF
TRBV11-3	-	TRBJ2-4	CASSPRALRVLAKNIQYF
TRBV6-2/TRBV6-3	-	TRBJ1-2	CASTLLRSYGYTF
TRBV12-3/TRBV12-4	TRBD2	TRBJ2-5	CASSLGLAGKETQYF
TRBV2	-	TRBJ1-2	CASSRETNYGYTF
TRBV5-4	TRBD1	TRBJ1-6	CASSGPGQDNSPLHF
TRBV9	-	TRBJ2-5	CASSGAGLQETQYF